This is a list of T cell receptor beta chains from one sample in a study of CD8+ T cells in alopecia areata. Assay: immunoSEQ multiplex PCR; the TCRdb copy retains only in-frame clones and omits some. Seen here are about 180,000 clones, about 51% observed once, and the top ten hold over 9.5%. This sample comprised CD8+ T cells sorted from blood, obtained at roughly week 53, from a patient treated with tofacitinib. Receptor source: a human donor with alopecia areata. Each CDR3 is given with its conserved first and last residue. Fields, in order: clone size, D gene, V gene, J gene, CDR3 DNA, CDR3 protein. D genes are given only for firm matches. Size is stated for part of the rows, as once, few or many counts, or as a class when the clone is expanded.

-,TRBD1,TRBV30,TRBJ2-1,TGTGCCTGGAGTCGACAGGGGATTTACAATGAGCAGTTCTTC,CAWSRQGIYNEQFF
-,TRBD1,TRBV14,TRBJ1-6,TGTGCCAGCAGTCCCGGGACAGCGACTATCGGAAGAAATTCACCCCTCCACTTT,CASSPGTATIGRNSPLHF
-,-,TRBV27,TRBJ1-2,TGTGCCAGCAGTGACAGTTATGGCTACACCTTC,CASSDSYGYTF
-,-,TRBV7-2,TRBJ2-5,TGTGCCAGCAGCGATGGGGAGCCGACGGGGGAGACCCAGTACTTC,CASSDGEPTGETQYF
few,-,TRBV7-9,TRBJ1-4,TGTGCCAGCAGCCCGAGGGTGGGGGGCGCAGATGAAAAACTGTTTTTT,CASSPRVGGADEKLFF
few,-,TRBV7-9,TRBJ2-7,TGTGCCAGCAGCTTCAGCGATGGGGGCTACGAGCAGTACTTC,CASSFSDGGYEQYF
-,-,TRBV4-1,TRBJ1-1,TGCGCCAGCAGCCAAGTTCCGGGAAACACTGAAGCTTTCTTT,CASSQVPGNTEAFF
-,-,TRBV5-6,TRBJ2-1,TGTGCCAGCAGCTCGGGGGAAGGTGAGCAGTTCTTC,CASSSGEGEQFF
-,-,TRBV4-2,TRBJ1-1,TGTGCCAGCAGCCAACCCAGAGGGGACCGAGCTGAAGCTTTCTTT,CASSQPRGDRAEAFF
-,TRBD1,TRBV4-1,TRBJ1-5,TGCGCCAGCAGCCAGGACAGGGGTAGCAATCAGCCCCAGCATTTT,CASSQDRGSNQPQHF
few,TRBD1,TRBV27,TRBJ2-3,TGTGCCAGCGGGGGACAGGGTCTTACAGATACGCAGTATTTT,CASGGQGLTDTQYF
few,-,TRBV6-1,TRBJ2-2,TGTGCCAGCAATGGACAGCCCTCAGCGCTCGGGCTGTTTTTT,CASNGQPSALGLFF
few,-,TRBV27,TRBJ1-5,TGTGCCAGCAGTACCACGGACAACCAGCCCCAGCATTTT,CASSTTDNQPQHF
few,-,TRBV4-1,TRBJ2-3,TGCGCCAGCAGCCAAGAACCCCCAGATACGCAGTATTTT,CASSQEPPDTQYF
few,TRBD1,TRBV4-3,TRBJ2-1,TGCGCCAGCAGCCACTGGACAGGGGACGACGAGAACAATGAGCAGTTCTTC,CASSHWTGDDENNEQFF
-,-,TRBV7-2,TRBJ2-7,TGTGCCAGCAGCTTAGGTTGGATGGAGCAGTACTTC,CASSLGWMEQYF